This TCR beta chain stems from a study of cytomegalovirus exposure and HLA in healthy donors. Study conclusions and caveats: A later analysis linked a missense variant in DCLRE1C to the trimming of TCR beta V and J genes. Indistinguishability led to the exclusion of some V segments, TRBV6-2 and TRBV6-3 included. Later work associated fewer than 20,000 TCR beta sequences with HLA alleles at 0.05 false discovery rate. No immune exposure information besides CMV serostatus was available.

The PCR employed 60 Vbeta primers together with 13 Jbeta primers. Repertoires were generated with immunoSEQ multiplex PCR, while TCRdb's copy carries only in-frame clones and drops some. The sample holds about 170,000 clones, around four fifths seen once. Germline-derived CDR1 and CDR2 are SGDLS and YYNGEE. V was pared by 0 bases and J by 4 bases, with 5 bases of the junction left unmatched. The CDR3 contains 16 residues. Comments on this clone: The antigen is unknown.

The sequence came from a female donor in good health and CMV-seronegative. Input material: PBMCs. This chain connects TRBV9 to TRBJ2-2; TRBD1 agrees at 8 bases. The CDR3 sequence: CASSVVGQGATGELFF. CDR3 nucleotides: TGTGCCAGCAGCGTAGTTGGTCAGGGGGCCACCGGGGAGCTGTTTTTT.